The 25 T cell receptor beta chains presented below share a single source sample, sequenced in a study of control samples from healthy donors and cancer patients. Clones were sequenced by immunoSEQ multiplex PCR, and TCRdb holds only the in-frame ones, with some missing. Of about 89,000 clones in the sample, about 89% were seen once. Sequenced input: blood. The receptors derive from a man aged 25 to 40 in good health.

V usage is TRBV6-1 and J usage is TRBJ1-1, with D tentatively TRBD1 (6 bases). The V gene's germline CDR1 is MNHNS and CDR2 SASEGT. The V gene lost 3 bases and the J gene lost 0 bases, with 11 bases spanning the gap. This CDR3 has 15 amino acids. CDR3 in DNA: TGTGCCAGCAGTGACACAGGGAGAGTGAACACTGAAGCTTTCTTT. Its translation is CASSDTGRVNTEAFF.

CDR3 sequence reads: CASTSRETQYF. The CDR3, as DNA: TGTGCCAGCACCTCGAGAGAGACCCAGTACTTC. V usage is TRBV7-8 and J usage is TRBJ2-5; D remains ambiguous. Germline CDR1 SGHVS, CDR2 FQNEAQ. The CDR3 is 11 amino acids. V shed 7 bases and J shed 4 bases, with 7 bases lying between them.

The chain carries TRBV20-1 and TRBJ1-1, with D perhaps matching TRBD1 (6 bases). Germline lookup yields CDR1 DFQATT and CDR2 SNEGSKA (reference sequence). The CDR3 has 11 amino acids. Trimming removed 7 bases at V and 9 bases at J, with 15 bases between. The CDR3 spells CSGPVRDKAFF. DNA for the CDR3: TGCAGTGGGCCGGTCAGGGACAAAGCTTTCTTT.

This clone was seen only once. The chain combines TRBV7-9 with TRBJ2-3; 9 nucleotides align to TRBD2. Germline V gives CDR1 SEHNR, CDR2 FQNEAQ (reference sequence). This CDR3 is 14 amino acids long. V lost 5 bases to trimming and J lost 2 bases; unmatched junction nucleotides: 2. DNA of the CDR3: TGTGCCAGCAGCCAGCGGGGGGCCACAGATACGCAGTATTTT. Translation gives CASSQRGATDTQYF.

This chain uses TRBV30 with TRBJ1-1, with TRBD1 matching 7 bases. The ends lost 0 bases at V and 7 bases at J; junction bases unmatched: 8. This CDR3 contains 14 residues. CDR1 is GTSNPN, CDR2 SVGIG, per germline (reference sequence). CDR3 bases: TGTGCCTGGAGTGTACCCCCAGGGGGGGGTGAAGCTTTCTTT. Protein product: CAWSVPPGGGEAFF.

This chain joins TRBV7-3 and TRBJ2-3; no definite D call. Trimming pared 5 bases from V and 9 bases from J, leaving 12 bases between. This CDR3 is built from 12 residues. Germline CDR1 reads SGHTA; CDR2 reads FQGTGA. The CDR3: CASSPERGTQYF. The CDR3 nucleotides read TGTGCCAGCAGCCCCGAGCGAGGAACGCAGTATTTT.

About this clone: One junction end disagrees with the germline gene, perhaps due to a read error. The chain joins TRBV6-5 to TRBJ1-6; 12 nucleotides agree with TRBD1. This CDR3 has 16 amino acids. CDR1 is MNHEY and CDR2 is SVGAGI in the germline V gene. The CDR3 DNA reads TGTGCCAGCAGTTACGGGACAGGGGGCTTAAATTCACCCCCCCACTTT. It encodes CASSYGTGGLNSPPHF.

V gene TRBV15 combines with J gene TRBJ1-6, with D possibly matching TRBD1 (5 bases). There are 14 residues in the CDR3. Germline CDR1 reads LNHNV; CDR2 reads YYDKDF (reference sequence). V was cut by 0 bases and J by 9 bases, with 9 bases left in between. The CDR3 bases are TGTGCCACCAGCAGAGAACGGGGGACTTCACCCCTCCACTTT. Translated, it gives CATSRERGTSPLHF. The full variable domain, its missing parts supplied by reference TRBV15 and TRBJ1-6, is DAMVIQNPRYQVTQFGKPVTLSCSQTLNHNVMYWYQQKSSQAPKLLFHYYDKDFNNEADTPDNFQSRRPNTSFCFLDIRSPGLGDTAMYLCATSRERGTSPLHFGNGTRLTVT.

The CDR3 DNA reads TGTGCCAGCAGTTTCTGGGGGAACACTGAAGCTTTCTTT. This gives the protein CASSFWGNTEAFF. This chain joins TRBV27 and TRBJ1-1; unclear D gene. The ends were cut back, 3 bases at V and 1 base at J, with 6 bases in the middle. Germline V CDR1 and CDR2: MNHEY, SMNVEV (reference sequence). This CDR3 is 13 amino acids long.

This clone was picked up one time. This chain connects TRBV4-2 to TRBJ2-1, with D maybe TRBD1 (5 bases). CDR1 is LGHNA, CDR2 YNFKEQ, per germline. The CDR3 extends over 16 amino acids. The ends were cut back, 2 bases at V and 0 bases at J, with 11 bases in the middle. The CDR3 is CASSQSQVISYNEQFF. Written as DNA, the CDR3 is TGTGCCAGCAGCCAATCACAGGTAATCTCCTACAATGAGCAGTTCTTC.

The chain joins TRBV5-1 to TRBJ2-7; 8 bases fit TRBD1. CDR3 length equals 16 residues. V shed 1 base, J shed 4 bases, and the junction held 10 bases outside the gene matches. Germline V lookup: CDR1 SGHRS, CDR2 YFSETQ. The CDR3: CASSLPRTGRTYEQYV. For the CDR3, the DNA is TGCGCCAGCAGCTTGCCTAGGACAGGGCGTACGTACGAGCAGTACGTC.

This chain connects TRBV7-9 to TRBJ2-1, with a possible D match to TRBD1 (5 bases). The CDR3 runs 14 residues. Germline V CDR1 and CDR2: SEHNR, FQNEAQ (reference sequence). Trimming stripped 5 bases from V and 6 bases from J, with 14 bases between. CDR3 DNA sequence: TGTGCCAGCAGCCAACGGCAGGGTGGCAATGAGCAGTTCTTC. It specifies CASSQRQGGNEQFF.

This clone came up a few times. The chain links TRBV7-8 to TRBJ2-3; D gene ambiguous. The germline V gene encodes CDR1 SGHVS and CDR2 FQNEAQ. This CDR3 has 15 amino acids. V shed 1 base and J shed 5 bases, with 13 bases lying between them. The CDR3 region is CASSLGVNFGDTQYF. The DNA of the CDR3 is TGTGCCAGCAGCTTAGGGGTCAATTTCGGAGATACGCAGTATTTT. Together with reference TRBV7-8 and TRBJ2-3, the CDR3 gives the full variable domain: GAGVSQSPRYKVAKRGQDVALRCDPISGHVSLFWYQQALGQGPEFLTYFQNEAQLDKSGLPSDRFFAERPEGSVSTLKIQRTQQEDSAVYLCASSLGVNFGDTQYFGPGTRLTVL.

CDR3 bases: TGTGCCAGCACCAAAGGACAGGCCTACGAGCAGTACTTC. Translating gives CASTKGQAYEQYF. The rearrangement links TRBV12-3 or TRBV12-4 to TRBJ2-7; 7 bases match TRBD1. Trimming took 7 bases from V and 2 from J; bases not matched to a gene: 5. The CDR3 consists of 13 residues.

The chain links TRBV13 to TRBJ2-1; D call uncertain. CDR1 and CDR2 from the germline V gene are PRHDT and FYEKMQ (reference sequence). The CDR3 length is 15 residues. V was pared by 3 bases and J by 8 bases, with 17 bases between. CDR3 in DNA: TGTGCCAGCAGCTTTTTATCCCGATCAGTCCATGAGCAGTTCTTC. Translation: CASSFLSRSVHEQFF. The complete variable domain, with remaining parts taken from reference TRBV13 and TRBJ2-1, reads AAGVIQSPRHLIKEKRETATLKCYPIPRHDTVYWYQQGPGQDPQFLISFYEKMQSDKGSIPDRFSAQQFSDYHSELNMSSLELGDSALYFCASSFLSRSVHEQFFGPGTRLTVL.

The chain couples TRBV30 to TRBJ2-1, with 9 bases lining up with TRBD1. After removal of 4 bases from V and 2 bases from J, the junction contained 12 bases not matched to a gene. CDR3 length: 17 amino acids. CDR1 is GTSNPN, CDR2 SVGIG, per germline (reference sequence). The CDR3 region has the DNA TGTGCCTGGACTATAGTAACACAGGGGGCAGCCTACAATGAGCAGTTCTTC. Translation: CAWTIVTQGAAYNEQFF.

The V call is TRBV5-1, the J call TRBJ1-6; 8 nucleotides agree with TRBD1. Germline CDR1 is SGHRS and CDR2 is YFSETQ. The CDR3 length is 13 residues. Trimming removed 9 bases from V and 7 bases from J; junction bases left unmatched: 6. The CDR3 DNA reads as TGCGCCACCAAGACAGGGGAAAATTCACCCCTCCACTTT. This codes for CATKTGENSPLHF.

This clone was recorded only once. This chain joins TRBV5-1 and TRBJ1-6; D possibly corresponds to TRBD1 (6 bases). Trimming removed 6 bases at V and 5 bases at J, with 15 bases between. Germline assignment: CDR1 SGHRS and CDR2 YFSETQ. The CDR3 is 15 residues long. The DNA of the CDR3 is TGCGCCAGCACCAGGGGCGGGCTAGATAATTCACCCCTCCACTTT. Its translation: CASTRGGLDNSPLHF.

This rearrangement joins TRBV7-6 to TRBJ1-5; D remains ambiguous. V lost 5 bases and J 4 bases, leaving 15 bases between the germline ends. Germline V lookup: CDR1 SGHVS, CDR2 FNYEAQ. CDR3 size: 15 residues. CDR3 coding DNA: TGTGCCAGCAGCCGTATATACGGGGTTAATCAGCCCCAGCATTTT. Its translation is CASSRIYGVNQPQHF.

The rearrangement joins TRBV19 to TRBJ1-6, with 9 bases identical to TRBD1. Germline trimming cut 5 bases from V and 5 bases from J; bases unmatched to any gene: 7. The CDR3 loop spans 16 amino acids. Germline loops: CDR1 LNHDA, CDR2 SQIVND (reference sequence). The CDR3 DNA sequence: TGTGCCAGTAGTGCTACAGGGGGCTTTGATAATTCACCCCTCCACTTT. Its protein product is CASSATGGFDNSPLHF.

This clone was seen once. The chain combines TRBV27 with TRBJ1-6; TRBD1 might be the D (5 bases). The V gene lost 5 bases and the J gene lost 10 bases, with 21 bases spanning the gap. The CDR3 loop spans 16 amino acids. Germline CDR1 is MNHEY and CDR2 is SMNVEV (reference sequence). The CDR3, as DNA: TGTGCCAGCAGTCCACGACCCCTGACAGTCGAATCACCCCTCCACTTT. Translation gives CASSPRPLTVESPLHF.

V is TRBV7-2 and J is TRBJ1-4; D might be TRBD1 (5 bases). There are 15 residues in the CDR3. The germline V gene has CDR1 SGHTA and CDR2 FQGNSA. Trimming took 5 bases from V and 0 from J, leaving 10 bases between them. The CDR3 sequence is CASSRGRATNEKLFF. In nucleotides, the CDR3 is TGTGCCAGCAGCCGGGGACGTGCAACTAATGAAAAACTGTTTTTT.

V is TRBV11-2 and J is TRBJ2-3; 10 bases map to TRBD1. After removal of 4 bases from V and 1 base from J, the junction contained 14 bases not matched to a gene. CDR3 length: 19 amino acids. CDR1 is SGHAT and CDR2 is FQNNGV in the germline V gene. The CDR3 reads CASSSDEGFDRGRTDTQYF. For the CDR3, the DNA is TGTGCCAGCAGCTCGGACGAGGGATTCGACAGGGGGCGCACAGATACGCAGTATTTT.

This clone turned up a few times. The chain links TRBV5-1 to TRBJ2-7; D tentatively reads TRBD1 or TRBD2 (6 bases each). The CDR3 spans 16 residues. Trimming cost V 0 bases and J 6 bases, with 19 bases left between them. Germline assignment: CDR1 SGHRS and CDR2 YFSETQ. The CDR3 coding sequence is TGCGCCAGCAGCTTGGCCGGGGGCCCCATGGGGGGCGAGCAGTACTTC. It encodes CASSLAGGPMGGEQYF.

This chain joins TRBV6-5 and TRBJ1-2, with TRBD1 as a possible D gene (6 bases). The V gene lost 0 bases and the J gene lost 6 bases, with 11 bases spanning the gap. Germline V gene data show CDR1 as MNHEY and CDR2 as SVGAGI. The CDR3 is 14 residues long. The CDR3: CASSYSRGTDGYTF. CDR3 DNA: TGTGCCAGCAGTTACTCGAGGGGGACGGATGGCTACACCTTC.